This entry lists 7 T cell receptor beta chains sequenced from one sample in a study of blood T cell repertoires in COVID-19 (dated by TCRdb to the early 2020s). Libraries were built with the immunoSEQ multiplex PCR assay. TCRdb provides this immuneACCESS table in a form limited to in-frame rearrangements. Some clones are lacking; in checked studies, under half of them reflect an unresolved V gene, and why the rest are absent is not known. This sample has approximately 500,000 clones in its table, and 70% to 90% of those were observed once. The ten largest clones capture 3% to 3.5% of the sample. Material: peripheral blood. The receptors originated from a human donor in a cohort sampled during active COVID-19.

To note about this clone: The sample holds other DNA sequences that translate to the same CDR3. The rearrangement uses TRBV28 and TRBJ2-7; D possibly corresponds to TRBD1 (6 bases). V lost 3 bases to trimming and J lost 1 base, with 13 bases between them. This CDR3 comprises 15 residues. Per the germline V gene, CDR1 is MDHEN and CDR2 is SYDVKM. CDR3 coding DNA: TGTGCCAGCAGTTTGGGGGCAGGAGGATCCTACGAGCAGTACTTC. Protein sequence: CASSLGAGGSYEQYF.

The count of this clone is one. CDR3 sequence: CASSRQGTETQYF. CDR3 nucleotides: TGCGCCAGCTCGCGACAGGGGACGGAGACCCAGTACTTC. The chain links TRBV5-1 to TRBJ2-5, with TRBD1 matching 8 bases. The V gene's germline CDR1 is SGHRS and CDR2 YFSETQ. This CDR3 region has 13 residues. The ends lost 7 bases at V and 5 bases at J; junction bases unmatched: 7.

V usage is TRBV19 and J usage is TRBJ2-2, with a possible D match to TRBD2 (6 bases). The CDR3 runs to 16 residues. The germline V and J ends were trimmed by 6 bases and 1 base, with 15 bases remaining between them. Germline V gives CDR1 LNHDA, CDR2 SQIVND (reference sequence). In DNA, the CDR3 is TGTGCCAGTAGGGAATTTACTAGCCTGAACACCGGGGAGCTGTTTTTT. This sequence encodes CASREFTSLNTGELFF.

The V call is TRBV27, the J call TRBJ1-1, with D uncertain. The ends were cut back, 4 bases at V and 5 bases at J, with 11 bases in the middle. This CDR3 contains 13 residues. CDR1 is MNHEY, CDR2 SMNVEV, per germline (reference sequence). CDR3 residues: CASSSTRWTEAFF. CDR3 sequence (DNA): TGTGCCAGCAGTTCCACCCGGTGGACTGAAGCTTTCTTT.

The rearrangement links TRBV4-1 to TRBJ1-2; 11 bases map to TRBD1. V lost 1 base, J lost 4 bases, and 11 bases stayed unmatched. This CDR3 comprises 18 residues. Germline V CDR1 and CDR2: MGHRA, YSYEKL. CDR3 amino acids: CASSQAPGQGDLIYGYTF. The CDR3 DNA reads TGCGCCAGCAGCCAAGCCCCGGGACAGGGGGACCTTATCTATGGCTACACCTTC.

The chain links TRBV25-1 to TRBJ1-1; TRBD1 agrees at 11 bases. J was trimmed by 4 bases and V by 1 base; bases with no gene match: 2. CDR3 length: 15 amino acids. Germline V gene sequence: CDR1 MGHDK, CDR2 SYGVNS. The CDR3 nucleotides are TGTGCCAGCAGTGAATTGGGGACAGGGGGCACTGAAGCTTTCTTT. The encoded protein is CASSELGTGGTEAFF.

The genes are TRBV6-5 and TRBJ2-7, with D tentatively TRBD1 (5 bases). The CDR3 covers 15 residues. Trimming left V 3 bases short and J 2 bases short, with 14 bases between. Germline loops: CDR1 MNHEY, CDR2 SVGAGI. For the CDR3, the DNA is TGTGCCAGCAGTTATAAAGGGGATGGGCCCTACGAGCAGTACTTC. This encodes CASSYKGDGPYEQYF.